This TCR beta chain came from a study of T-cell memory formation after mild COVID-19. Across the whole study: Largely donor-specific TCR clusters were found.

CDR1 SGHRS and CDR2 YFSETQ come from the germline V gene. This CDR3 is built from 15 residues. V shed 6 bases, J shed 4 bases, and the junction held 13 bases outside the gene matches. Study observations and caveats: The authors left the SARS-CoV-2 specificity of second-wave clones peaking on day 37 unconfirmed.

As for this clonotype: Its specificity is unknown.

TCRdb used MiXCR to reprocess the 5' RACE reads, holding one entry per CDR3 protein. The sample contains under 550,000 distinct CDR3 sequences, about 18% of which appear only once. The clonotype originates from an adult woman who had mild COVID-19 (a few samples of this study predate the infection). Cell type and time point are not known. This sequence joins TRBV5-1 and TRBJ2-7, with 7 bases that match TRBD2. Material for sequencing was PBMCs or a T cell subset sorted from them (not recorded which). This CDR3 is CASKVGLKLEYEQYF. The CDR3 nucleotides are TGCGCCAGCAAAGTGGGACTAAAGCTTGAGTACGAGCAGTACTTC.